This TCR beta chain was recorded in a study of response to subunit inactivated influenza vaccine. Study conclusions and caveats: Each seasonal influenza vaccination, the authors suggested, recruits few new T cells.

This CDR3 region has 16 residues. Germline lookup yields CDR1 SGHTA and CDR2 FQGNSA. Trimming at V came to 1 base and at J to 7 bases, leaving 8 bases not matched to a gene. This clonotype was counted only a few times. Its antigen is as yet unknown. One entry per CDR3 protein, called by TCRdb with MiXCR from the RT-PCR reads. The data contain 650,000 to 700,000 distinct CDR3 sequences, 15% to 18% of them singletons. V and J are TRBV7-2 and TRBJ2-4, with 9 bases fitting TRBD1. This TCR derives from a man in his forties or fifties who received an inactivated influenza vaccine. Sequences were derived from PBMCs from blood, sampled 11 to 12 days after vaccination. CDR3 amino acids: CASSLVSGQGMNIQYF. As DNA, the CDR3 is TGTGCCAGCAGCTTAGTGTCAGGACAGGGGATGAACATTCAGTACTTC. The whole variable domain, remainder taken from reference TRBV7-2 and TRBJ2-4, is GAGVSQSPSNKVTEKGKDVELRCDPISGHTALYWYRQSLGQGLEFLIYFQGNSAPDKSGLPSDRFSAERTGGSVSTLTIQRTQQEDSAVYLCASSLVSGQGMNIQYFGAGTRLSVL.